Listed here are 10 T cell receptor beta chains from one sample, sequenced in a study of shared clonotypes between healthy human individuals. This table comes from immunoSEQ multiplex PCR, and its TCRdb copy is limited to in-frame clones, with some not included. The repertoire has under 600,000 clones, about 98% of them found once; the top ten carry more than 0.3%. Terminally differentiated effector memory CD45RA+ cells were left out of the naive CD8 fraction, which was CD45RO-negative and positively selected for CCR7. The sequenced sample consisted of naive CD8+ T cells sorted from blood. The receptors originated from a young man in good health.

This clone was seen a few times. The chain is built from TRBV7-8 and TRBJ2-7; TRBD1 might be the D (6 bases). From germline, CDR1 is SGHVS and CDR2 FQNEAQ. The CDR3 has 14 amino acids. V lost 5 bases and J 5 bases, leaving 16 bases between the germline ends. The CDR3: CASSPGHEGNEQYF. Written as DNA, the CDR3 is TGTGCCAGCAGCCCGGGACATGAGGGGAACGAGCAGTACTTC.

The chain carries TRBV20-1 and TRBJ2-7; 7 nucleotides match TRBD2. Germline lookup yields CDR1 DFQATT and CDR2 SNEGSKA (reference sequence). The CDR3 covers 11 residues. V shed 7 bases, J shed 5 bases, and the junction held 5 bases outside the gene matches. As DNA, the CDR3 is TGCAGTGGCGGGAGTTCCAACGAGCAGTACTTC. Residues: CSGGSSNEQYF.

The chain carries TRBV7-3 and TRBJ2-3; D remains unclear. The V and J ends lost 4 bases and 1 base respectively, with 6 bases between them. This CDR3 contains 13 residues. CDR1 and CDR2 (germline): SGHTA, FQGTGA. The CDR3 is CASSSHGTDTQYF. CDR3 DNA: TGTGCCAGCAGCTCCCACGGCACAGATACGCAGTATTTT.

The chain employs TRBV5-5 and TRBJ1-3; 7 bases are a match to TRBD1. The CDR3 is 13 amino acids. V shed 4 bases, J shed 8 bases, and the junction held 6 bases outside the gene matches. Germline lookup yields CDR1 SGHKS and CDR2 YYEKEE (reference sequence). The CDR3 sequence is CASSIFRGDTIYF. The DNA of the CDR3 is TGTGCCAGCAGCATCTTCAGGGGGGACACCATATATTTT.

The chain links TRBV7-6 to TRBJ2-3, with 7 positions matching TRBD2. The germline CDR1 and CDR2 sequences are SGHVS and FNYEAQ. The CDR3 runs 16 residues. Losses at the gene ends were 5 bases for V and 3 bases for J; bases not matched to a gene: 11. CDR3 DNA: TGTGCCAGCAGCCCCCGGTGGGCGGGAGAAACAGATACGCAGTATTTT. As protein: CASSPRWAGETDTQYF.

This chain uses TRBV28 with TRBJ2-3; the D gene is possibly TRBD2 (5 bases). Trimming stripped 7 bases from V and 3 bases from J, with 17 bases between. Germline CDR1 and CDR2: MDHEN and SYDVKM. This CDR3 region has 15 residues. Written as DNA, the CDR3 is TGTGCCAGCACCCCAATGGCGGGCGGGACAGATACGCAGTATTTT. This sequence encodes CASTPMAGGTDTQYF.

The J gene is TRBJ2-5, the V gene TRBV27; D is unclear. CDR3 size: 14 residues. CDR1 and CDR2 (germline): MNHEY, SMNVEV (reference sequence). V was cut by 3 bases and J by 5 bases, with 13 bases left in between. The CDR3 DNA reads as TGTGCCAGCAGTTTTACGGCAGGTCGGGAGACCCAGTACTTC. Amino acid sequence: CASSFTAGRETQYF.

The J gene is TRBJ2-1, the V gene TRBV9, with 7 bases fitting TRBD2. The CDR3 is made up of 17 amino acids. Germline CDR1 SGDLS, CDR2 YYNGEE. Unmatched junction bases numbered 9, after V lost 3 bases and J lost 0 bases. The CDR3 DNA follows: TGTGCCAGCAGCGCTAGTGGGAGGGGATTCTCCTACAATGAGCAGTTCTTC. It translates to CASSASGRGFSYNEQFF.

J is TRBJ2-7 and V is TRBV5-4; D is perhaps TRBD2 (6 bases). V lost 4 bases, J lost 4 bases, and 12 bases lay in between. The germline V gene has CDR1 SGHNT and CDR2 YYREEE (reference sequence). CDR3 length: 13 residues. CDR3 nucleotides: TGTGCCAGCAGCCGGGACTCTGGGTACGAGCAGTACTTC. Protein: CASSRDSGYEQYF.

The chain couples TRBV11-2 to TRBJ1-5; D not certain. The germline V gene has CDR1 SGHAT and CDR2 FQNNGV. V lost 1 base and J 0 bases, leaving 13 bases between the germline ends. The CDR3 spans 17 residues. CDR3 sequence reads: CASSLGVVIVSNQPQHF. CDR3 in DNA: TGTGCCAGCAGCTTAGGTGTTGTCATAGTTAGCAATCAGCCCCAGCATTTT.